This is a list of T cell receptor beta chains from one sample in a study of blood T cell repertoires in COVID-19. TCRdb's table, derived via immunoSEQ multiplex PCR, lists solely in-frame clones and lacks some. The sample has 300,000 to 400,000 clones, less than 90% seen once. The source material was peripheral blood. All receptors derive from a woman aged 55-69 years with COVID-19, enrolled during active disease. Both conserved end residues are part of each CDR3. A D gene is named only where the DNA matches it firmly. The listing skips clone size in some rows; elsewhere it reads once, few, many or a size class.

-,few,TRBV29-1,TRBJ1-2,CSVERTYGYTF,TGCAGCGTTGAACGGACTTATGGCTACACCTTC
-,-,TRBV18,TRBJ1-1,CASSVFHTEAFF,TGTGCCAGCTCAGTCTTCCACACTGAAGCTTTCTTT
-,-,TRBV2,TRBJ1-1,CASLQGTEAFF,TGTGCCAGCTTGCAGGGAACTGAAGCTTTCTTT
TRBD2,once,TRBV7-7,TRBJ2-2,CASSYGSGGAHGELFF,TGTGCCAGCAGCTACGGGAGCGGGGGGGCCCACGGGGAGCTGTTTTTT
-,-,TRBV6-1,TRBJ2-7,CASSELEATYEQYF,TGTGCCAGCAGTGAATTGGAGGCCACCTACGAGCAGTACTTC
TRBD1,few,TRBV12-3/TRBV12-4,TRBJ2-1,CASSSTGGEQFF,TGTGCCAGCAGTTCAACAGGGGGTGAGCAGTTCTTC
-,-,TRBV19,TRBJ1-1,CASSIGLLRTVNTEAFF,TGTGCCAGTAGTATAGGTTTACTGAGGACAGTGAACACTGAAGCTTTCTTT
TRBD1,-,TRBV7-2,TRBJ1-5,CASSLGPRWDRVNQPQHF,TGTGCCAGCAGCTTAGGACCGCGGTGGGACAGGGTAAATCAGCCCCAGCATTTT
TRBD2,-,TRBV11-3,TRBJ2-5,CASSLDVLAGVGETQYF,TGTGCCAGCAGCTTAGATGTCCTAGCGGGGGTGGGAGAGACCCAGTACTTC
-,-,TRBV6-2/TRBV6-3,TRBJ1-2,CASSYSKIRGANYGYTF,TGTGCCAGCAGTTACTCGAAAATTCGCGGGGCCAACTATGGCTACACCTTC
TRBD1,-,TRBV14,TRBJ2-3,CASSQYRDRVADTQYF,TGTGCCAGCAGCCAATACCGGGACAGGGTCGCAGATACGCAGTATTTT
TRBD2,-,TRBV10-1,TRBJ2-1,CASSEFSGGVNNEQFF,TGCGCCAGCAGTGAGTTCAGCGGGGGAGTCAACAATGAGCAGTTCTTC
-,-,TRBV6-5,TRBJ2-5,CASSTGIVIGETQYF,TGTGCCAGCAGCACAGGAATTGTAATAGGGGAGACCCAGTACTTC
TRBD1,-,TRBV3-1/TRBV3-2,TRBJ1-1,CASSRWTGRGNTEAFF,TGTGCCAGCAGCCGCTGGACAGGGCGAGGGAACACTGAAGCTTTCTTT